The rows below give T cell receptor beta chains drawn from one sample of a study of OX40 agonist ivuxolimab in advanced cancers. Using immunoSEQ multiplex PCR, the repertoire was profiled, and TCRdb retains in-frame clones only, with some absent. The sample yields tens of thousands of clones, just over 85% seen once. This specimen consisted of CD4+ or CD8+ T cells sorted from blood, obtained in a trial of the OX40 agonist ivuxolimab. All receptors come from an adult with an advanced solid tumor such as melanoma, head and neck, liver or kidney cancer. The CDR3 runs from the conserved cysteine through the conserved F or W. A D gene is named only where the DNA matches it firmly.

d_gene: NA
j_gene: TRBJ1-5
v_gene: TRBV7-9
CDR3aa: CASSLGVQPQHF

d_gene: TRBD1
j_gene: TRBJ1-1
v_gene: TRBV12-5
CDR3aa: CASALTGGGNTEAFF

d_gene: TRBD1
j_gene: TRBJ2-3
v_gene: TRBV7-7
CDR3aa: CASSLGTGGAADTQYF

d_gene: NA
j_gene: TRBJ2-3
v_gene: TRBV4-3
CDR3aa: CASSQDLTDTQYF

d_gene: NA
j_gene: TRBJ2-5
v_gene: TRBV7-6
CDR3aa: CASSLTTPETQYF

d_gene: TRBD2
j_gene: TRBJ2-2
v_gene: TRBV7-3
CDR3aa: CASSPGLAGATPNTGELFF

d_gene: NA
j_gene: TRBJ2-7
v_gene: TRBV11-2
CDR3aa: CASSLVTTEQYF

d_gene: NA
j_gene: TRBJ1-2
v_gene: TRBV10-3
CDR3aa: CASSSAGWNYGYTF

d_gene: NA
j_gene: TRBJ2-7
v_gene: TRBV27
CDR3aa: CASSLTGTYEQYF

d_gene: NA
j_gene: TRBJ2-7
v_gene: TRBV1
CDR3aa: CTSSHPTTSGEQYF

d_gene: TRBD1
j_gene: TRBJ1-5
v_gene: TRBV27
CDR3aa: CASSFRDRADGDCQPQHF

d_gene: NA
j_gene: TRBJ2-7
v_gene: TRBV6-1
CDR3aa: CSVYAYEQYF

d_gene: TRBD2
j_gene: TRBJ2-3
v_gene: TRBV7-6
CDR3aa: CASSFKAGGRRDTQYF

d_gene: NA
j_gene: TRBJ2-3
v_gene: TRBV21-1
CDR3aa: CASSKVAGLAGATDTQYF

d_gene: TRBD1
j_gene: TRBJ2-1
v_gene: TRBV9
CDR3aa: CASRPDRGLSEQFF

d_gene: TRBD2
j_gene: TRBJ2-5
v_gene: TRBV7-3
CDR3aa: CASSPGGGKTQYF

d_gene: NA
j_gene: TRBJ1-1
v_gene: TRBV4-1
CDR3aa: CASSLTLNTEAFF

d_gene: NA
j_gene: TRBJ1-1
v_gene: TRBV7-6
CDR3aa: CASSLGTYNTEAFF

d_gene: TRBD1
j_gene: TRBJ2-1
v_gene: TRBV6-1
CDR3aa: CATRPGQGQWNEQFF

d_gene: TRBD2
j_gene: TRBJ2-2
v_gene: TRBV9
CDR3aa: CASSFRLAEYTGELFF

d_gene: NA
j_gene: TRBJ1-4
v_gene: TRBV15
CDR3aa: CATSGRDNRVKKLFF

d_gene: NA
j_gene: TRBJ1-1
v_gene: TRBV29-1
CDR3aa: CSVGNRTSSPPDTEAFF

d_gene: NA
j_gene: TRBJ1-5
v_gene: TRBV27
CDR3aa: CASSPRGPEQASNQPQHF

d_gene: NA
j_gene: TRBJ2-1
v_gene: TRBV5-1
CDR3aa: CASSLGQNEQFF

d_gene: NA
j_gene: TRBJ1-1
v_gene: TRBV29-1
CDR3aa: CSVQQGTEAFF

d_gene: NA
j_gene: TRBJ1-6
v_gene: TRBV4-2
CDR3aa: CASSQELGQPIRIGSPLHF

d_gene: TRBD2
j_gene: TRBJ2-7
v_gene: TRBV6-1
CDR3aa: CASSEEAGGLSYEQYF

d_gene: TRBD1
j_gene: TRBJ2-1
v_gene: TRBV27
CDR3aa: CASSPDRYNEQFF

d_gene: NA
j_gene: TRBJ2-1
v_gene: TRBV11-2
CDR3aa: CASSLAGNEQFF

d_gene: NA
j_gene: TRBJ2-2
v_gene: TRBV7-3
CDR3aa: CASSGPSTGELFF

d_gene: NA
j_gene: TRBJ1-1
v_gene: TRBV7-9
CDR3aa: CASSFALGWAFF

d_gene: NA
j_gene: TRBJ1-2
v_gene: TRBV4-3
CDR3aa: CASSQDLQNYGYTF

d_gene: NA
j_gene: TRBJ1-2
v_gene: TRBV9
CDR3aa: CASSPSTF

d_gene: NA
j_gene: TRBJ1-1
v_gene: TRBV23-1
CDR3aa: CASSQSGGKVNTEAFF

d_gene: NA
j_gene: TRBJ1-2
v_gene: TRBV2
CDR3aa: CATLRGNYGYTF

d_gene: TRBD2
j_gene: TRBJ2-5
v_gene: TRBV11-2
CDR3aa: CASSPPRGGAKETQYF

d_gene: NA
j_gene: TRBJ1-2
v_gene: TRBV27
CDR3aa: CASSLGGNYGYTF

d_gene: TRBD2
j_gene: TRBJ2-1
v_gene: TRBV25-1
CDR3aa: CASSVIAGVYNEQFF

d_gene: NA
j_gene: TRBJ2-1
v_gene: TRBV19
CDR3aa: CASSSFRSYNEQFF

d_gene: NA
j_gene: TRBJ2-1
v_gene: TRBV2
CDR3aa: CASIWDEQFF

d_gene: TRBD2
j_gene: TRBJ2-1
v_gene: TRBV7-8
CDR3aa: CASSSISGREQFF

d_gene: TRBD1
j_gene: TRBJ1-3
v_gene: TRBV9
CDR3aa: CASSAQRDRGNEYNTIYF

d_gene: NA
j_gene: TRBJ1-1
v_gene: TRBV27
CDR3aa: CASYGNTEAFF

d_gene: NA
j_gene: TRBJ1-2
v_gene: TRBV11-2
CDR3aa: CASSGTDVYGYTF

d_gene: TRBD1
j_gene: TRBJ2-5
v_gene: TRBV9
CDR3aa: CASSVDGTGTYRIETQYF

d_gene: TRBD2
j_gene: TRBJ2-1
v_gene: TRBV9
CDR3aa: CASSDGPTGTKNNEQFF

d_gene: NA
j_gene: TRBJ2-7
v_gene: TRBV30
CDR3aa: CAWSVLMSYEQYF

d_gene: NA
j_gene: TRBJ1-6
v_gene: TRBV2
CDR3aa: CASMSVASSYNSPLHF

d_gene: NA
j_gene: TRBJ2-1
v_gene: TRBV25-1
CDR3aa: CASSDQGRVYNEQFF

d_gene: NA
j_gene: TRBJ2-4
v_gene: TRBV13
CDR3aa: CASSQNGEGARQAKNIQYF

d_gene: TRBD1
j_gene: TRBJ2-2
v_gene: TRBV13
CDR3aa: CASSLEEKGTGGIGELFF

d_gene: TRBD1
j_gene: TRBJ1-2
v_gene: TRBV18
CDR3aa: CASSLETGLHYGYTF

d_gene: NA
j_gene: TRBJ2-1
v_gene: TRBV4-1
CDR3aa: CASSQDRSEQFF

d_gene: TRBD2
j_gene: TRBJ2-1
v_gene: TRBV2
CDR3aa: CASSGLAGGNEQFF

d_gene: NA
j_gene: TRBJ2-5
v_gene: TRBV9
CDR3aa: CASSVGLRDRQGSQYF

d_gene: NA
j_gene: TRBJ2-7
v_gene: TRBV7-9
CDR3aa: CASSPPDRSYEQYF

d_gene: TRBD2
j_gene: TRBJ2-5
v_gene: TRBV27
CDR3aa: CASSPLAGETQYF

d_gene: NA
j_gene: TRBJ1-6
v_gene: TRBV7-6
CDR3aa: CASSPKVGSPLHF